This T cell receptor beta chain was recovered during a study of beta chain features in type 1 diabetes (dated by TCRdb to 2016 to 2018). About the full investigation: Mean age, gender distribution, total cell number and subset yield were not different between patients and healthy donors. Across all samples, 107,917,701 sorted cells were examined, and cell number per subset correlated strongly with RNA yield. Naive and central memory subsets were obtained from all 28 donors, but regulatory and stem cell-like memory subsets were isolated from only 8 patients and roughly eight healthy donors. In the study, TCRB repertoires of sorted circulating CD4+ T cell subsets from recently diagnosed type 1 diabetes patients were compared with those of matched healthy donors.

CDR1 and CDR2, looked up from the germline V gene (reference sequence), are LNHDA and SQIVND. V and J are trimmed by 5 bases and 4 bases, and the gene matches miss 5 bases of the junction. The CDR3 holds 14 amino acids from the cysteine to the phenylalanine. Left in the record is the CDR3 DNA by itself, 42 bases read in frame from the first base. From each donor, a single peripheral blood sample of 100 to 150 mL on average was drawn into heparinised tubes. A BD FACSAria II and a panel including CD45RO, CCR7, CD25, CD127, CD95 and CD27 were used to sort naive, central memory, regulatory and stem cell-like memory CD4+ T cells. Every sorted population had a purity above 98%. PBMCs were separated immediately by Lymphoprep density gradient centrifugation and were stained directly, without being cultured. Samples were stained and sorted in pairs, with one healthy donor and one patient per experiment, so that batch effects were minimized.

The High Capacity cDNA Reverse Transcription Kit was used to reverse transcribe all of the isolated RNA, meaning that expressed TCRB transcripts were what got sequenced. Survey-depth immunoSEQ sequencing was performed on stem cell-like memory T cell samples, with an average of roughly 930,000 total reads per sample. Sorted cells were lysed in RLT buffer, and RNA was extracted using DNase-treated RNeasy Micro or Mini kits according to cell number. Each cell subset was processed on its own to prevent cross-contamination, while patient and healthy donor samples were processed together. TCRB sequences were amplified from cDNA with the immunoSEQ multiplex PCR, producing 87-bp fragments spanning the CDR3 region. The amplicons were sequenced using the Illumina HiSeq platform. On the study's bioinformatics: Synthetic template baselines were used to correct PCR bias computationally, reads within Hamming distance 2 were collapsed, and singletons that could not be merged were discarded. Reads were aligned against IMGT so that V, D and J genes, CDR3 length and insertions or deletions at six rearrangement sites could be assigned. Within each subset, clonotype counts were normalized to sorted cell number, and only after that were true diversity and Gini coefficients computed with the tcR R package. The overlap coefficient, calculated on TCRB nucleotide sequences, was used to measure repertoire sharing. Entries here come from immuneACCESS through TCRdb and include only in-frame sequences with V and J called. Some clones fail to appear in such tables; in the studies checked, an unresolved V gene covers under half of the shortfall, and the cause of the remainder is unknown. Clonal size and the V and J genes are those of that table, whereas D and trimming came from the DNA. The sample table lists around 16,000 clones, around 70% of them with a count of one. The ten largest clones add up to 0.79% of the sample.

Comments on this clone: Its antigen target is currently unknown. Within one base of it there is no much larger clone, and no base qualities were kept.

What the authors observed across the whole study: At VDJ recombination sites, type 1 diabetes patients had fewer insertions and more deleted nucleotides, which implies abnormalities in thymic rearrangement. Type 1 diabetes patients showed a moderate but significant shortening of TCRB CDR3 length in all four CD4+ subsets. Because small numbers of individuals were included in the HLA sub-analyses, any influence of HLA type on TCRB rearrangement was left unresolved. PCR might favor shorter templates, but patient and control samples were amplified and corrected together, so any skew would affect both groups equally. Because cDNA was sequenced instead of genomic DNA, highly expressing activated cells could be over-represented, though the groups showed no difference in activation or CD3 levels. Naive, central memory and regulatory TCRB repertoires appeared to be more similar among patients than among healthy donors.

Recombination linked TRBV19 to TRBJ2-1, and 7 bases in between align with TRBD1. The TCR originated in a man aged 25-45 years with type 1 diabetes. Sequencing used stem cell memory CD4+ T cells from blood. What the cell subset or site label conveys for this sample: stem cell-like memory CD4+ T cells. The CDR3 here reads CASSPETGYNEQFF. Read as DNA, the sequence is TGTGCCAGTAGTCCCGAGACAGGGTACAATGAGCAGTTCTTC.